This TCR beta chain was identified during a study of cytomegalovirus exposure and HLA in healthy donors. Study-level results: Later work found that TCR association rates differed between HLA loci; DRB1 had the most and HLA-C the fewest.

The donors (healthy individuals) were bone marrow donors. Worth noting for this clone: As yet, its antigen is unknown. Within the sample, other DNA sequences also encode this same CDR3.

The PCR used 60 Vbeta and 13 Jbeta primers. The repertoire was sequenced with immunoSEQ multiplex PCR; TCRdb's copy has only in-frame clones and lacks some. The sample shows some 190,000 clones, 80% to 90% of them seen only once. CDR3 length: 13 amino acids. The germline V gene has CDR1 WNHNN and CDR2 SYGVQD (reference sequence). V lost 2 bases, J lost 4 bases, and 8 bases lay in between. This chain joins TRBV10-1 and TRBJ1-1; D ambiguous. The sequenced sample was PBMCs. This receptor was obtained from a man between 40 and 49 years old in good health and CMV-seropositive. The CDR3 DNA reads TGCGCCAGCAGTGAGAGTGGCGGCACTGAAGCTTTCTTT. This encodes CASSESGGTEAFF.